The T cell receptor beta chain under discussion was sequenced for a study of OX40 agonist ivuxolimab in advanced cancers. Overall study: Among those enrolled, mean age was 60 years (range about 23 to 79) and about 82% were male.

The protocol was immunoSEQ multiplex PCR, while the TCRdb copy is restricted to in-frame clones and leaves out a portion. Seen here are about 110,000 clones, more than 70% observed once, and the top ten hold less than 0.35%. Overall study results and limits: Both CD4+ and CD8+ T cell populations in blood had undergone clonal expansion by week 6 at 0.1 to 3.0 mg/kg. Researchers report that CD8+ T cells had, on average, more expanded clones than CD4+.

Germline V gene sequence: CDR1 SGHNT, CDR2 YYREEE (reference sequence). Trimming removed 4 bases from V and 3 bases from J; junction bases left unmatched: 7. The CDR3 contains 16 residues. As for this clone: Antigen specificity is unknown.

The chain is built from TRBV5-4 and TRBJ2-1; 10 positions agree with TRBD2. The sequencing used CD4+ or CD8+ T cells sorted from blood, collected in a trial of the OX40 agonist ivuxolimab. This TCR was sampled from an adult with an advanced solid tumor such as melanoma, head and neck, liver or kidney cancer. CDR3 amino acids: CASSRSGRPLYNEQFF. The CDR3 bases are TGTGCCAGCAGCCGTAGCGGGAGGCCCCTCTACAATGAGCAGTTCTTC.